This TCR beta chain was retrieved from a study of neurological immune-mediated disorders. This clonotype appeared many times. Germline CDR1 and CDR2: DFQATT and SNEGSKA (reference sequence). The V gene lost 0 bases and the J gene lost 7 bases, with 6 bases spanning the gap. This CDR3 spans 11 amino acids. TCRdb reprocessed the 5' RACE reads with MiXCR, giving one entry per CDR3 protein. The sample has some 48,000 distinct CDR3 sequences, more than 5% seen once. The sequenced sample was CD4+ T cells from blood. The rearrangement joins TRBV20-1 to TRBJ1-2; D not certain. The receptor was derived from a woman under 30 with multiple sclerosis. The CDR3 here is CSARDPGGYTF. DNA for the CDR3: TGCAGTGCTAGAGATCCAGGTGGCTACACCTTC.